This T cell receptor beta chain was observed in a study of CD8+ T cells in alopecia areata. Study-level findings and limits: Sharing of TCR sequences between patients (possibly for HLA-related reasons) was less clear than in mice. Alopecia totalis/universalis scalp especially showed more expanded CD8+ clones than normal scalp. Scalp samples also yield sequences from resident alphabeta T cells of normal skin.

CDR1 is LGHNT, CDR2 FRNRAP, per germline. This CDR3 is built from 12 residues. Trimming shortened V by 6 bases and J by 5 bases, and 11 bases separated the two germline ends. Peripheral blood and lesional scalp punch biopsies were taken from alopecia areata patients. Concerning this clone: Its cognate antigen is unknown.

Following extraction, RNA underwent reverse transcription to cDNA, which served as the sequencing template. Repertoires were generated with immunoSEQ multiplex PCR, while TCRdb's copy carries only in-frame clones and drops some. The sample has approximately 30,000 clones, 62% seen once; the top ten hold 18%. The sample consisted of NKG2D-high CD8+ T cells sorted from blood. The chain couples TRBV12-5 to TRBJ2-7; D ambiguous. This clonotype was sampled from a human donor with alopecia areata. DNA of the CDR3: TGTGCTAGTGGACCCAGATTCGACGAGCAGTACTTC. This translates into CASGPRFDEQYF.